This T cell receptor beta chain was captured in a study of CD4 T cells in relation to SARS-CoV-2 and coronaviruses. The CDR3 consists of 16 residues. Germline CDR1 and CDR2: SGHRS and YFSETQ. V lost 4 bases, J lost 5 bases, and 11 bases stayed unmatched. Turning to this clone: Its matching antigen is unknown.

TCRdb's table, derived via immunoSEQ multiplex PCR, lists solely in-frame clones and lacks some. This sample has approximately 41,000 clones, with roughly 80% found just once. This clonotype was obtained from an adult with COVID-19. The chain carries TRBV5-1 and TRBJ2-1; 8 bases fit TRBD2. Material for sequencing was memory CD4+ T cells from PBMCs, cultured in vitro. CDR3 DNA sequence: TGCGCCAGCAGCCCATCTAGCGGGCTAGTTAACAATGAGCAGTTCTTC. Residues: CASSPSSGLVNNEQFF.